The T cell receptor (beta chain) described here comes from a study of shared T cell receptors in the human thymus. Generated by immunoSEQ multiplex PCR, the TCRdb table keeps only in-frame clones and is missing some. The data contain over 450,000 clones, approximately 80% of them seen just once; the ten biggest clones take up about 0.014%. This CDR3 is built from 15 residues. Losses at the gene ends were 3 bases for V and 7 bases for J; bases not matched to a gene: 9. Per the germline V gene, CDR1 is MRHNA and CDR2 is SNTAGT. This sample was also put to use in a study of human thymus T cells. This second study says: Thymus specimens were resections from corrective heart surgery. Thymic repertoires overlap heavily among unrelated individuals, related research has reported.

V and J are TRBV6-4 and TRBJ1-1, with 9 bases matching TRBD1. The TCR comes from a boy in the first two years of life with a congenital heart defect. What was sequenced was thymocytes. This CDR3 reads CASSDGTGFRSEAFF. The CDR3 DNA sequence: TGTGCCAGCAGTGATGGGACAGGGTTTAGGAGTGAAGCTTTCTTT.